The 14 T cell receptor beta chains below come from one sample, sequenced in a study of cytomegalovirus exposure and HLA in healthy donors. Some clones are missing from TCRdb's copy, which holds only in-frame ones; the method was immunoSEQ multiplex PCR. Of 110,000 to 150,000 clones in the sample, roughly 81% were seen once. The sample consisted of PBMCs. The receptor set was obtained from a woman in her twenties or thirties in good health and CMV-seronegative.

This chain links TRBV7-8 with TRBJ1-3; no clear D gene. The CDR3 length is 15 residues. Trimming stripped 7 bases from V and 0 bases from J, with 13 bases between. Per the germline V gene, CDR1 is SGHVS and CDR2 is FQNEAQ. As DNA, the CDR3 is TGTGCCAGCACCCCCGGTGTAAACTCTGGAAACACCATATATTTT. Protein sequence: CASTPGVNSGNTIYF.

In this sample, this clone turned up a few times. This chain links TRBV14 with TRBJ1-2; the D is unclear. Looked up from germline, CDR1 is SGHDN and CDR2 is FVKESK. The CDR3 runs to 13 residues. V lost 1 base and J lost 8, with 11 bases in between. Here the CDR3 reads CASSQARGSGYTF. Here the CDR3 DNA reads TGTGCCAGCAGCCAAGCGAGAGGCAGCGGCTACACCTTC.

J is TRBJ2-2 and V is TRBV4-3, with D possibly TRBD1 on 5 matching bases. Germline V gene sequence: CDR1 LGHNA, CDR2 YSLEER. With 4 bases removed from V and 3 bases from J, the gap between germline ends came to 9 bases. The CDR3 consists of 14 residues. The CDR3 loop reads CASSPDSYTGELFF. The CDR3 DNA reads TGCGCCAGCAGCCCCGACAGCTACACCGGGGAGCTGTTTTTT.

As DNA, the CDR3 is TGCGCCAGCAGGGACAGGAGTGGGACTGAAGCTTTCTTT. It encodes CASRDRSGTEAFF. The rearrangement uses TRBV5-1 and TRBJ1-1; TRBD1 matches at 7 bases. The CDR3 extends over 13 amino acids. In germline, CDR1 is SGHRS, CDR2 YFSETQ. The J segment lost 5 bases and the V segment lost 5 bases, leaving 6 bases of the junction unmatched.

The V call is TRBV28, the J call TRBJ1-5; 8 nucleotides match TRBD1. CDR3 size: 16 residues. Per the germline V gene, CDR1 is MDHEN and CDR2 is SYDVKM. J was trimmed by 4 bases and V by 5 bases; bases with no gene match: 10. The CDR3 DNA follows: TGTGCCAGCAGTGGCAGACAGGGGATTCGTAATCAGCCCCAGCATTTT. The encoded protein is CASSGRQGIRNQPQHF.

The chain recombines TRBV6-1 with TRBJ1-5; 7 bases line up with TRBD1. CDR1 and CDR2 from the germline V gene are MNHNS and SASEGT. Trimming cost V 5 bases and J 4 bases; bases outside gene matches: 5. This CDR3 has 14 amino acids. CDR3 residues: CASSPRQGNQPQHF. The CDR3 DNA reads TGTGCCAGCAGTCCAAGACAGGGAAATCAGCCCCAGCATTTT.

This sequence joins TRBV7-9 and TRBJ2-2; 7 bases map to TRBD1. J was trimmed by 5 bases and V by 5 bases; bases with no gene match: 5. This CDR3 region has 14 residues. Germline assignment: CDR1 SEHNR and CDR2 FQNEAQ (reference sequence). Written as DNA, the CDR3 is TGTGCCAGCAGCAGGACAGGCCCTACCGGGGAGCTGTTTTTT. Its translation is CASSRTGPTGELFF.

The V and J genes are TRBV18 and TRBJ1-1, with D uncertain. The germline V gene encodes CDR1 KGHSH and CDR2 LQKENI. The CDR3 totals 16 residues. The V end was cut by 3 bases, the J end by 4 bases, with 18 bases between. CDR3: CASSPDTRTSPTEAFF. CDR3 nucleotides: TGTGCCAGCTCACCCGATACTCGGACTTCTCCCACTGAAGCTTTCTTT.

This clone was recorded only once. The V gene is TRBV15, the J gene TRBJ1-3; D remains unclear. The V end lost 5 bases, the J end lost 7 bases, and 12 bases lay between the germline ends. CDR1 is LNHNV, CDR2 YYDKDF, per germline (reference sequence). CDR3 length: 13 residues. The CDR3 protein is CATSEWEFNTIYF. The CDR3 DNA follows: TGTGCCACCAGCGAGTGGGAGTTCAACACCATATATTTT.

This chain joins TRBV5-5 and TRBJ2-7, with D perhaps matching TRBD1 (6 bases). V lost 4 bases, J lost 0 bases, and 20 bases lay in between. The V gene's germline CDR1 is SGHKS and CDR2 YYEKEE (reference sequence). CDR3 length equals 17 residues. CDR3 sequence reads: CASSPGPHRASSYEQYF. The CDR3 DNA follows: TGTGCCAGCAGCCCGGGGCCACACAGGGCCAGCTCCTACGAGCAGTACTTC.

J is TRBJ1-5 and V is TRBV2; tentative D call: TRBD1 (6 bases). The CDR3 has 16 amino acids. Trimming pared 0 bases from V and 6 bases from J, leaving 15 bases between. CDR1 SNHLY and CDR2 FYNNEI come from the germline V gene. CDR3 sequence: CASSEARAGGGQPQHF. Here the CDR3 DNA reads TGTGCCAGCAGTGAAGCAAGGGCGGGGGGCGGTCAGCCCCAGCATTTT.

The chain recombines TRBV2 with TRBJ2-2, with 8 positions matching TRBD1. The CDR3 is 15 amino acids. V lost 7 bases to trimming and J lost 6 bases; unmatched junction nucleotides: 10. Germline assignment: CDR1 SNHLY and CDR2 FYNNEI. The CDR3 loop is CASTRDRSPPGELFF. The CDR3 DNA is TGTGCCAGCACCAGGGACAGGTCCCCGCCCGGGGAGCTGTTTTTT.

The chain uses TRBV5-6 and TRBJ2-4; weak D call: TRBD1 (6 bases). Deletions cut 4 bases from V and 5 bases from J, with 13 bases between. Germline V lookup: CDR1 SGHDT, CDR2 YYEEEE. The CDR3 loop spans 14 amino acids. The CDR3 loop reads CASSQGHAENIQYF. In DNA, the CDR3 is TGTGCCAGCAGCCAGGGACATGCAGAAAACATTCAGTACTTC.

The CDR3 reads CASSIVSYSGNTIYF. The CDR3 DNA reads as TGTGCCAGTAGTATAGTGAGCTACTCTGGAAACACCATATATTTT. The chain couples TRBV19 to TRBJ1-3, with no clear D. This CDR3 contains 15 residues. Trimming took off 1 base at V and 0 bases at J, with 7 bases between the two ends. The germline CDR1 and CDR2 sequences are LNHDA and SQIVND (reference sequence).